This TCR beta chain was identified in a study of CD8+CD57+ T cells in acquired aplastic anemia. Whole-study findings and limits: The study identified roughly 31 CD8+ CDR3 sequences shared by patients and controls.

In this sample, this clonotype turned up many times. Its specificity is not known. Patients chosen for sequencing had CD8+CD57+ cells that had expanded, as shown by flow cytometry. By the time of blood sampling, patients had still received no therapy. Genomic DNA served as template for TCR beta VDJ and CDR3 profiling. MiXCR, run by TCRdb on the reads, gives a single entry per CDR3 protein. Here the sample spans 150,000 to 180,000 distinct CDR3 sequences, about 52% being singletons. The TCR sequence derives from a human donor with aplastic anemia. The sequencing sample was made of sorted CD4+, CD8+, or CD8+CD57+ T cells (not recorded which) from PBMCs.

CDR3 in DNA: TGTGCCACCGAACACAGGACTTCTCAAGAGACCCAGTACTTC. It codes for CATEHRTSQETQYF. The chain couples TRBV6-2 or TRBV6-3 to TRBJ2-5; D tentatively fits TRBD1 or TRBD2 (5 bases each). Germline V gene data show CDR1 as MNHEY and CDR2 as SVGEGT. Trimming shortened V by 10 bases and J by 2 bases, and 17 bases separated the two germline ends. The CDR3 has 14 amino acids.